The next 15 T cell receptor beta chains were all read from a single sample in a study of blood T cells in healthy people across ages. With a J-beta primer mix and a sample-barcoded 5' primer, a second PCR ran about 7 to 12 cycles. TCRdb re-derived calls from the 5' RACE reads in MiXCR, one entry per CDR3 protein. The top ten hold about 23% of the sample, which has around 2 million distinct CDR3 sequences, around 42% seen once. The sequenced sample consisted of blood. All receptors come from a human donor in good health.

The V and J genes are TRBV10-3 and TRBJ1-2; TRBD1 matches at 10 bases. The CDR3 totals 14 residues. Germline CDR1 reads ENHRY; CDR2 reads SYGVKD. The V segment lost 8 bases and the J segment 8 bases; nucleotides outside the gene matches: 11. The CDR3 reads CAIPIDGTGEGYTF. CDR3 nucleotides: TGTGCCATCCCAATCGACGGGACAGGGGAAGGCTACACCTTC.

Only a few counts were recorded for this clonotype. The gene calls are TRBV6-2 or TRBV6-3 and TRBJ2-1; TRBD1 might be the D (5 bases). Trimming shortened V by 6 bases and J by 5 bases, and 11 bases separated the two germline ends. Germline CDR1 is MNHEY and CDR2 is SVGEGT. The CDR3 totals 13 residues. The CDR3 DNA reads TGTGCCAGCAGAGCGACAGAAAACAATGAGCAGTTCTTC. It is translated as CASRATENNEQFF.

This clonotype was detected a few times. The chain employs TRBV20-1 and TRBJ2-7, with TRBD2 matching over 11 bases. The V gene's germline CDR1 is DFQATT and CDR2 SNEGSKA (reference sequence). This CDR3 spans 14 amino acids. V trimming: 3 bases; J trimming: 3 bases; junction bases outside the gene matches: 4. CDR3 residues: CSASAGLAVYEQYF. The CDR3, as DNA: TGCAGTGCTAGTGCGGGACTAGCGGTCTACGAGCAGTACTTC.

The CDR3 protein is CASSWGSREETQYF. CDR3 in DNA: TGTGCCAGCAGTTGGGGAAGCAGGGAAGAGACCCAGTACTTC. This chain links TRBV6-2 or TRBV6-3 with TRBJ2-5, with a weak D call TRBD1 (5 bases). The CDR3 consists of 14 residues. Between the trimmed V and J ends, which lost 4 bases and 3 bases, there was a span of 12 bases. Germline CDR1 MNHEY, CDR2 SVGEGT.

In the case of this clonotype: A read error is possible here, since a much larger clone lies one base away. DNA of the CDR3: TGTGCCAGCAGCCAACTCAATACGCAGTATTTT. Amino acids: CASSQLNTQYF. The chain couples TRBV3-1 to TRBJ2-3; D is ambiguous. Germline CDR1 is LGHDT and CDR2 is YNNKEL (reference sequence). Trimming shortened V by 2 bases and J by 7 bases, and 4 bases separated the two germline ends. The CDR3 length is 11 residues.

This chain uses TRBV7-8 with TRBJ2-2; possible D gene TRBD2, 6 bases. The ends were cut back, 2 bases at V and 4 bases at J, with 14 bases in the middle. Germline lookup yields CDR1 SGHVS and CDR2 FQNEAQ. The CDR3 length is 16 residues. The CDR3 region is CASSLRRLGGTGELFF. DNA of the CDR3: TGTGCCAGCAGCTTACGTCGATTGGGGGGCACCGGGGAGCTGTTTTTT.

This clonotype was found a few times. The chain uses TRBV15 and TRBJ2-4, with D tentatively TRBD1 or TRBD2 (5 bases each). The assigned J gene may be wrong: the sequence end matches TRBJ2-7 better. This CDR3 is 13 amino acids long. The germline gives CDR1 LNHNV, CDR2 YYDKDF (reference sequence). CDR3 sequence: CATSRGVDDEQYF. The DNA of the CDR3 is TGTGCCACCAGCAGGGGGGTTGATGACGAGCAGTACTTC.

The V call is TRBV9, the J call TRBJ2-2; 9 bases fit TRBD1. The CDR3 contains 16 residues. After removal of 0 bases from V and 10 bases from J, the junction contained 10 bases not matched to a gene. Germline assignment: CDR1 SGDLS and CDR2 YYNGEE. CDR3 coding DNA: TGTGCCAGCAGCGTAGGCTCCAGGACAGGGGCTGTGGAGCTGTTTTTT. This translates into CASSVGSRTGAVELFF. Complete variable domain (other parts from reference TRBV9 and TRBJ2-2): DSGVTQTPKHLITATGQRVTLRCSPRSGDLSVYWYQQSLDQGLQFLIQYYNGEERAKGNILERFSAQQFPDLHSELNLSSLELGDSALYFCASSVGSRTGAVELFFGEGSRLTVL.

This clonotype was recorded a few times. This chain joins TRBV20-1 and TRBJ1-2, with D perhaps matching TRBD1 (5 bases). V lost 0 bases, J lost 6 bases, and 20 bases lay in between. This CDR3 spans 16 amino acids. Per the germline V gene, CDR1 is DFQATT and CDR2 is SNEGSKA (reference sequence). CDR3 loop: CSARDNIGQGSDGYTF. In DNA, the CDR3 is TGCAGTGCTAGAGATAATATTGGCCAGGGATCGGATGGCTACACCTTC.

Only a few counts were recorded for this clonotype. The gene calls are TRBV10-3 and TRBJ1-1; D may be TRBD1 (5 bases). Trimming removed 0 bases at V and 4 bases at J, with 21 bases between. Germline CDR1 ENHRY, CDR2 SYGVKD. The CDR3 consists of 18 residues. For the CDR3, the DNA is TGTGCCATCAGTGAGTCGAAACGGGACGCGAAGGGTGGCACTGAAGCTTTCTTT. The encoded protein is CAISESKRDAKGGTEAFF.

Only a few counts were recorded for this clonotype. The rearrangement joins TRBV20-1 to TRBJ2-7; tentatively, D is TRBD2 (6 bases). The V gene lost 1 base and the J gene lost 2 bases, with 18 bases spanning the gap. The CDR3 loop spans 16 amino acids. From germline, CDR1 is DFQATT and CDR2 SNEGSKA (reference sequence). Here the CDR3 reads CSARGGLATLTYEQYF. The CDR3 DNA sequence: TGCAGTGCTAGAGGAGGGCTAGCGACTCTAACCTACGAGCAGTACTTC.

This clonotype occurred a few times. The chain has TRBV20-1 and TRBJ2-3; no firm D call. The germline gives CDR1 DFQATT, CDR2 SNEGSKA (reference sequence). This CDR3 is 14 amino acids long. V was trimmed by 3 bases and J by 0 bases, leaving 10 bases between them. The CDR3 coding sequence is TGCAGTGCTAGGACACTCCTTAGCACAGATACGCAGTATTTT. The encoded protein is CSARTLLSTDTQYF.

The chain combines TRBV5-6 with TRBJ2-1; D possibly matches TRBD1 or TRBD2 (6 bases each). The CDR3 sequence is 13 residues long. The V end was cut by 10 bases, the J end by 4 bases, with 15 bases between. Germline loops: CDR1 SGHDT, CDR2 YYEEEE. The CDR3 loop reads CAFSGGRYNEQFF. CDR3 in DNA: TGTGCCTTCTCCGGGGGCCGGTACAATGAGCAGTTCTTC.

CDR3 DNA sequence: TGTGCCATCAGTGAGGGGTCTAGCGGGGGGCAGGAGGCCCAGTACTTC. Translating it yields CAISEGSSGGQEAQYF. The V and J genes are TRBV10-3 and TRBJ2-5, with 11 positions matching TRBD2. Per the germline V gene, CDR1 is ENHRY and CDR2 is SYGVKD. CDR3 length: 16 amino acids. The V segment lost 2 bases and the J segment 9 bases; nucleotides outside the gene matches: 11.

The chain couples TRBV24-1 to TRBJ1-6; D is unresolved. Germline V CDR1 and CDR2: KGHDR, SFDVKD. CDR3 length: 12 amino acids. Deletions cut 3 bases from V and 7 bases from J, with 3 bases between. The CDR3 is CATSDKNSPLHF. CDR3 coding DNA: TGTGCCACCAGTGATAAGAATTCACCCCTCCACTTT.